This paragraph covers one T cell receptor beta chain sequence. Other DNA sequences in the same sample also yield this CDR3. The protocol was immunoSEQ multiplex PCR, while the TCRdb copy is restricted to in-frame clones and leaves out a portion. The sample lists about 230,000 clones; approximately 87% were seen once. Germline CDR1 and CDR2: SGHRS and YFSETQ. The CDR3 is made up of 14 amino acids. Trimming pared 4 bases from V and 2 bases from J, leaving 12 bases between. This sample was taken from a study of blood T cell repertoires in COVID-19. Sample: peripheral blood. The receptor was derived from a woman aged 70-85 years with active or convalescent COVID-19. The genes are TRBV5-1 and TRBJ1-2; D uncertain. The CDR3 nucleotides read TGCGCCAGCAGCCTGGCGGAGGCGAACTATGGCTACACCTTC. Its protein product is CASSLAEANYGYTF.